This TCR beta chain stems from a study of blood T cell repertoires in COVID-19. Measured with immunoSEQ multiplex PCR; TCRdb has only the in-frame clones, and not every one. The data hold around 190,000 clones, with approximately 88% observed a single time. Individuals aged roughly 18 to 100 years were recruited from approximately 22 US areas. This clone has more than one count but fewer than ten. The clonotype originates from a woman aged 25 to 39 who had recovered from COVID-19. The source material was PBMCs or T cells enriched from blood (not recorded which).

In nucleotides, the CDR3 is TGTGCCAGCAGCTCAGCTTCGGGCAGCGGGGGGCGTTTTGGAAACACCATATATTTT. Its protein is CASSSASGSGGRFGNTIYF. The rearrangement uses TRBV7-2 and TRBJ1-3, with a possible D match to TRBD1 (6 bases). V lost 4 bases to trimming and J lost 3 bases, with 25 bases between them. The CDR3 runs 19 residues. Germline assignment: CDR1 SGHTA and CDR2 FQGNSA.